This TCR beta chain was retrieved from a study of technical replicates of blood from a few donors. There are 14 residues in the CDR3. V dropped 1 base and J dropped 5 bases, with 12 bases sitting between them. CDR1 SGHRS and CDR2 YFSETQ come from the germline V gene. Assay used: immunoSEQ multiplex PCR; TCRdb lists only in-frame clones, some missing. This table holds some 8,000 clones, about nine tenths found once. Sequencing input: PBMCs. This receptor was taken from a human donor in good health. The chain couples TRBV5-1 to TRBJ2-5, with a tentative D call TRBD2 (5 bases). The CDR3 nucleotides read TGCGCCAGCAGCTTGTATTCGGGGTCGGAGACCCAGTACTTC. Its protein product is CASSLYSGSETQYF.